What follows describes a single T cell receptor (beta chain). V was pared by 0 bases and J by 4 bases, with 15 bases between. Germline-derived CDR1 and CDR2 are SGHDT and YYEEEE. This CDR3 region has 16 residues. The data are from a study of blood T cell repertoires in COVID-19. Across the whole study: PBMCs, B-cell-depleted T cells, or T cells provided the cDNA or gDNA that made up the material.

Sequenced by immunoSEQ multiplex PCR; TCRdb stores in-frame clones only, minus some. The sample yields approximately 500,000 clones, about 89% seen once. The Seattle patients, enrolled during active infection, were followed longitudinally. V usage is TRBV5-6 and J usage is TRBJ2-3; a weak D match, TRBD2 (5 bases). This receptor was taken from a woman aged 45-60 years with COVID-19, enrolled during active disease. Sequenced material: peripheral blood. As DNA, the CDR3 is TGTGCCAGCAGCTTGGGGGAGAGGGAGATGCCAGATACGCAGTATTTT. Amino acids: CASSLGEREMPDTQYF. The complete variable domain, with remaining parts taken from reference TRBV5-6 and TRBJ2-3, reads DAGVTQSPTHLIKTRGQQVTLRCSPKSGHDTVSWYQQALGQGPQFIFQYYEEEERQRGNFPDRFSGHQFPNYSSELNVNALLLGDSALYLCASSLGEREMPDTQYFGPGTRLTVL.